This record looks at one T cell receptor beta chain sequence and its context. The sample originates from a study of blood T cell repertoires in COVID-19. Sequenced by immunoSEQ multiplex PCR; TCRdb stores in-frame clones only, minus some. The sample has roughly 60,000 clones, approximately 80% seen once; the top ten hold 5.6%. V gave up 5 bases and J gave up 1 base, with 9 bases separating them. The CDR3 runs 14 residues. Germline CDR1 is MNHEY and CDR2 is SVGAGI. This receptor was obtained from a woman aged 55-75 years with acute or convalescent COVID-19. The sequenced sample was peripheral blood. The J gene is TRBJ1-3, the V gene TRBV6-5; the D gene is possibly TRBD1 (6 bases). Written as DNA, the CDR3 is TGTGCCAGCAGTCCTCAGGGGTCTGGAAACACCATATATTTT. It translates to CASSPQGSGNTIYF.